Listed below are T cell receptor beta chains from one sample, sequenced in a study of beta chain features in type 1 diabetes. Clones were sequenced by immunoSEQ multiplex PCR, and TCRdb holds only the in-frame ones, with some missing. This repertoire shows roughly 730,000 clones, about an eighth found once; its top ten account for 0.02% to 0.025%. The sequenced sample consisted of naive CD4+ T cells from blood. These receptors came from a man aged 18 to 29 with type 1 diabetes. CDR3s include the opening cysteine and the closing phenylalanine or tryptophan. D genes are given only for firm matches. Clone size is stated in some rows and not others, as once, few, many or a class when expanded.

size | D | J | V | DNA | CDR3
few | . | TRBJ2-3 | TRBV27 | TGTGCCAGCAGTTTAGGAATCCTAAGCACAGATACGCAGTATTTT | CASSLGILSTDTQYF
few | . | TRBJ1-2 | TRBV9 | TGTGCCAGCAGCGTAGAGGTCGGGTTTGGCTATGGCTACACCTTC | CASSVEVGFGYGYTF
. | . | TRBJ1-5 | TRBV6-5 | TGTGCCAGCAGTTCCCCCAGGGATAGCAATCAGCCCCAGCATTTT | CASSSPRDSNQPQHF
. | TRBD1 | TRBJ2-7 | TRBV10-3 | TGTGCCATCAGCTACCGGGACAGCGAGCAGTACTTC | CAISYRDSEQYF
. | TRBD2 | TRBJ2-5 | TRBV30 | TGTGCCTGGACCATGGGCCTAGCGGGGCCGGGGCGGGAGACCCAGTACTTC | CAWTMGLAGPGRETQYF
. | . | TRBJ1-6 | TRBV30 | TGTGCCTGGGGGGGATTCAATTCACCCCTCCACTTT | CAWGGFNSPLHF
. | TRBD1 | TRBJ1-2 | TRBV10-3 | TGTGCCATCAGTAGGACAGGGGACTATGGCTACACCTTC | CAISRTGDYGYTF
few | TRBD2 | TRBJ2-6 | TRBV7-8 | TGTGCCAGCAGCTTAGCTGCCAAGCGGGGGGCCCAGCTCTTCTCTGGGGCCAACGTCCTGACTTTC | CASSLAAKRGAQLFSGANVLTF
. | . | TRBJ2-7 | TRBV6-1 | TGTGCCAGCAGTGACGGCAGGGTAGCATCCGACGAGCAGTACTTC | CASSDGRVASDEQYF
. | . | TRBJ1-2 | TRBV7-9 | TGTGCCAGCAGCTTAGTACCCGACAGGAGCCCCTATGGCTACACCTTC | CASSLVPDRSPYGYTF
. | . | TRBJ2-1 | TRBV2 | TGTGCCTCAGGGCTAGCCCTCTCCTACAATGAGCAGTTCTTC | CASGLALSYNEQFF
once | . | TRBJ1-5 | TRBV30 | TGTGCCTGGAGTGTTTCGGAACCCCCCACGTGGCCCCAGCATTTT | CAWSVSEPPTWPQHF
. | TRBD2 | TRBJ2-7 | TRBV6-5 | TGTGCCAGCAGTTACTCGGCAGCGGGGGCCGCCTACGAGCAGTACTTC | CASSYSAAGAAYEQYF
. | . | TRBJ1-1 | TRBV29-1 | TGCAGCGTTGCGGGCCGAATGAACACTGAAGCTTTCTTT | CSVAGRMNTEAFF
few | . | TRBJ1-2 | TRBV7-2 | TGTGCCAGCAGCAGAGTCGGGCAGGGGCTTGACTATGGCTACACCTTC | CASSRVGQGLDYGYTF
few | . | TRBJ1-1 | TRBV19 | TGTGCCAGTAGTCCGGCCAACACTGAAGCTTTCTTT | CASSPANTEAFF